This TCR beta chain was observed in a study of OX40 agonist ivuxolimab in advanced cancers. Overall study: Partial response was recorded in three patients: one hepatocellular carcinoma and two cutaneous melanoma cases.

V dropped 2 bases and J dropped 5; count of bases not matched to a gene: 8. There are 15 residues in the CDR3. Germline V lookup: CDR1 SGHVS, CDR2 FQNEAQ. Clones were read by immunoSEQ multiplex PCR, and TCRdb kept only the in-frame ones, dropping some. The sample yields tens of thousands of clones, 65% to 85% seen once. Blood got drawn at baseline, again on cycle 4 day 1, and then on cycle 7 day 1. The sequence was collected from an adult with an advanced solid tumor such as melanoma, head and neck, liver or kidney cancer. Sequences were derived from CD4+ or CD8+ T cells sorted from blood, sampled in a trial of the OX40 agonist ivuxolimab. The chain carries TRBV7-8 and TRBJ1-1, with 7 bases lining up with TRBD1. CDR3 region: CASSLWGQGETEAFF. The CDR3 DNA is TGTGCCAGCAGCTTATGGGGGCAGGGGGAAACTGAAGCTTTCTTT.